These T cell receptor beta chains were read from a single sample in a study of blood T cells in healthy people across ages. A single record per CDR3 protein comes from TCRdb applying MiXCR to the 5' RACE reads. The sample lists 800,000 or so distinct CDR3 sequences, 25% occurring once. This sample also belongs to another study, concerning T cells of mothers and their children.

The sequencing sample was made of blood. All receptors come from a boy between 10 and 17 years old in good health. The CDR3 runs from the conserved cysteine through the conserved F or W. A D gene is named only where the DNA matches it firmly. Only some rows state a clone size, as once, few, many or a class for expanded clones.

D gene	clone size	V gene	J gene	CDR3 DNA	CDR3 protein
TRBD1	.	TRBV6-6	TRBJ1-1	TGTGCCAGCATCAGACCAGGGGGCACTGAAGCTTTCTTT	CASIRPGGTEAFF
.	.	TRBV3-1	TRBJ1-6	TGTGCCAGCAGCCAAGTTTGGAGGTCCGGTAATGATAATTCACCCCTCCACTTT	CASSQVWRSGNDNSPLHF
.	few	TRBV6-2/TRBV6-3	TRBJ2-1	TGTGCCAGCAGTTTGGCAGGGAGGTTCGATGAGCAGTTCTTC	CASSLAGRFDEQFF
.	.	TRBV28	TRBJ1-1	TGTGCCAGCAGTTTCCAGATGCGGACTGAAGCTTTCTTT	CASSFQMRTEAFF
.	.	TRBV3-1	TRBJ2-5	TGTGCCAGCAGCCAAGCTGTGGACTTCGGGGGGACCCAGTACTTC	CASSQAVDFGGTQYF
TRBD1	once	TRBV28	TRBJ2-7	TGTGCCAGCAGCATCACCGGGACAGGGTTAGGCGAGCAGTACTTC	CASSITGTGLGEQYF
TRBD2	few	TRBV12-3/TRBV12-4	TRBJ2-1	TGTGCCAGCAGTTTATCGGCGGGGGTTTATGAGCAGTTCTTC	CASSLSAGVYEQFF
TRBD1	.	TRBV3-1	TRBJ2-7	TGTGCCAGCAGCTATGCCGGGACAGCCTCCTACGAGCAGTACTTC	CASSYAGTASYEQYF
TRBD2	few	TRBV27	TRBJ2-7	TGTGCCAGCAGTTTCCTACTAGCGGCCCATATAAGCTCCTACGAGCAGTACTTC	CASSFLLAAHISSYEQYF
TRBD1	.	TRBV4-3	TRBJ1-4	TGCGCCAGCAGCCCCGGACTTGGACAGGGGAATGAAAAACTGTTTTTT	CASSPGLGQGNEKLFF
TRBD2	once	TRBV7-2	TRBJ2-5	TGTGCCAGCAGCTTAGAGGGAGGGTTAAGAGAGACCCAGTACTTC	CASSLEGGLRETQYF
.	.	TRBV20-1	TRBJ2-5	TGCAGTGCTGGACTACAAGGACAGCAAGAGACCCAGTACTTC	CSAGLQGQQETQYF
TRBD1	.	TRBV10-3	TRBJ2-5	TGTGCCATCAGTGAGCCGAGGGACAGCCAAGAGACCCAGTACTTC	CAISEPRDSQETQYF
.	few	TRBV9	TRBJ2-5	TGTGCCAGCACCCGAGGGGGGGGGCCCCAAGAGACCCAGTACTTC	CASTRGGGPQETQYF
.	few	TRBV28	TRBJ1-2	TGTGCCAGCAGTGACGTGGCCAGTGCGTACACCTTC	CASSDVASAYTF
.	once	TRBV29-1	TRBJ1-2	TGCAGCGTCCAACCACAGGCGAACTATGGCTACACCTTC	CSVQPQANYGYTF
TRBD2	few	TRBV20-1	TRBJ2-3	TGCAGTGCTAGTCTAGCGGGAGTTGCAGATACGCAGTATTTT	CSASLAGVADTQYF
TRBD2	few	TRBV29-1	TRBJ2-1	TGCAGCGTTGAGGGGACTAGCGGGGGTCCGTACAATGAGCAGTTCTTC	CSVEGTSGGPYNEQFF
TRBD2	few	TRBV2	TRBJ2-1	TGTGCCAGCAGTGAATTAGCGGGGGGGGATAATGAGCAGTTCTTC	CASSELAGGDNEQFF
TRBD2	.	TRBV2	TRBJ2-1	TGTGCCAGCAGTATTAGCGGGAGTGCCTACAATGAGCAGTTCTTC	CASSISGSAYNEQFF
TRBD1	.	TRBV7-9	TRBJ1-5	TGTGCCAGCAGCTTAGTACCTTCCGCGCAGGGGGATCAGCCCCAGCATTTT	CASSLVPSAQGDQPQHF
.	many	TRBV5-6	TRBJ2-7	TGTGCCAGCAGCCATAGGAACCGACAGCGGGCGTACGAGCAGTACTTC	CASSHRNRQRAYEQYF
.	.	TRBV28	TRBJ2-7	TGTGCCAGCAGTTTACGTAGTTTAGGCTACGAGCAGTACTTC	CASSLRSLGYEQYF
.	.	TRBV20-1	TRBJ2-5	TGCAGTGCTAGAGATGAAGGTCCAGCAGAGACCCAAGAGACCCAGTACTTC	CSARDEGPAETQETQYF
.	few	TRBV5-6	TRBJ1-1	TGTGCCAGCAGCCCGGTTCTCGGACGGAACACTGAAGCTTTCTTT	CASSPVLGRNTEAFF
TRBD2	.	TRBV3-1	TRBJ2-1	TGTGCCAGCAGCCAAGAAGCGGGGGAGAATGAGCAGTTCTTC	CASSQEAGENEQFF
.	.	TRBV7-9	TRBJ2-1	TGTGCCAGCAGCCCCACGTTTGCCCCCCCCCATGAGCAGTTCTTC	CASSPTFAPPHEQFF
TRBD1	.	TRBV28	TRBJ1-2	TGTGCCAGCTCGAGTTTAGGACAGGGGCCATCCATCCGCTATGGCTACACCTTC	CASSSLGQGPSIRYGYTF
.	few	TRBV28	TRBJ2-7	.	CASSILASGYEQYF
TRBD2	.	TRBV4-3	TRBJ2-7	TGCGCCAGCAGAAACTTAGCGGGGGACGAGCAGTACTTC	CASRNLAGDEQYF
.	.	TRBV20-1	TRBJ1-6	TGCAGTGCTAGAGATCCCACAGGCGCGAGCTCCTATAATTCACCCCTCCACTTT	CSARDPTGASSYNSPLHF
.	once	TRBV18	TRBJ2-7	TGTGCCAGCTCACCAGGGGAGTGGGGCTCCTACGAGCAGTACTTC	CASSPGEWGSYEQYF
TRBD2	few	TRBV7-2	TRBJ2-1	TGTGCCAGCAGCCCTAGGGGAGCGGGGGGGCATAGTGAGCAGTTCTTC	CASSPRGAGGHSEQFF
.	few	TRBV5-1	TRBJ2-7	TGCGCCAGCAGGAACGATCCGGGGGCGGTATCCTACGAGCAGTACTTC	CASRNDPGAVSYEQYF
.	.	TRBV20-1	TRBJ1-1	TGCAGAGGGACGGCAGGGCATAACACTGAAGCTTTCTTT	CRGTAGHNTEAFF
.	.	TRBV5-1	TRBJ2-5	TGCGCCAGCAGCAACTATCGAGGGGAAGGGGAGACCCAGTACTTC	CASSNYRGEGETQYF
.	.	TRBV6-2/TRBV6-3	TRBJ1-4	TGTGCCAGCAGTTACGAGTTCAGCAGGGGAGTGGTTTTT	CASSYEFSRGVVF
.	.	TRBV20-1	TRBJ2-5	TGCAGTGCCTTAGCAGGCGGGTGGCAAGAGACCCAGTACTTC	CSALAGGWQETQYF
.	.	TRBV20-1	TRBJ1-2	TGCAGTGCCCCCGACAGACCTCTCTCTAACTATGGCTACACCTTC	CSAPDRPLSNYGYTF
TRBD2	many	TRBV27	TRBJ2-3	TGTGCCAGCAGTTTATGGCGGGGGGGCACAGATACGCAGTATTTT	CASSLWRGGTDTQYF
.	few	TRBV15	TRBJ2-5	TGTGCCACCAGCAGAGATTTAAGACCTATAGAGACCCAGTACTTC	CATSRDLRPIETQYF
TRBD1	.	TRBV27	TRBJ2-3	TGTGCCAGCAGTTACTGGACAGGGACAGATACGCAGTATTTT	CASSYWTGTDTQYF
TRBD1	.	TRBV28	TRBJ1-4	TGTGCCAGCAGCACAAAAGGACAGGGGCCCTTCCTGTTTTTT	CASSTKGQGPFLFF
.	once	TRBV29-1	TRBJ2-5	TGCAGCGCCCAGGGGAAGGGGGGAGAGACCCAGTACTTC	CSAQGKGGETQYF
TRBD2	.	TRBV24-1	TRBJ2-1	TGTGCCACCAGTGGAGCGGGACTTTACAATGAGCAGTTCTTC	CATSGAGLYNEQFF
TRBD2	.	TRBV7-2	TRBJ2-7	TGTGCCAGCAGCTTAGGCGGTGCGGGAGGGTACTACGAGCAGTATTTC	CASSLGGAGGYYEQYF
.	few	TRBV10-3	TRBJ1-5	TGTGCCATCAGTGAGAGGACACTAAAGAGCAATCAGCCCCAGCATTTT	CAISERTLKSNQPQHF
TRBD1	few	TRBV7-2	TRBJ2-7	TGTGCCAGCACTGAACCGGGACAGGGGTGGGTCGAGCAGTACTTC	CASTEPGQGWVEQYF
.	.	TRBV9	TRBJ1-6	TGTGCCAGCAGCAAATGGCCAACTTCCTATAATTCACCCCTCCACTTT	CASSKWPTSYNSPLHF
.	.	TRBV24-1	TRBJ2-5	TGTGCCACCAGTGGCGCGGACAGAGGAGAGACCCAGTACTTC	CATSGADRGETQYF
.	.	TRBV4-2	TRBJ2-5	TGTGCCAGCAGCCAAGAATGGGGCTTCCAAGAGACCCAGTACTTC	CASSQEWGFQETQYF
TRBD1	.	TRBV20-1	TRBJ1-5	TGCAGTGCTAGGATACAGGGGGGGGAGCGGCCCCAGCATTTT	CSARIQGGERPQHF
TRBD1	.	TRBV7-9	TRBJ2-7	TGTGCCAGCAGCCCGACCCCGGGACAGGGGGCAGACGAGCAGTACTTC	CASSPTPGQGADEQYF
.	.	TRBV19	TRBJ2-7	TGTGCCAGTAGTATCGTCCACGAACACGAGCAGTACTTC	CASSIVHEHEQYF
.	few	TRBV5-1	TRBJ1-2	TGCGCCAGCAGCTTGGTTCCAGGGGATGCTGGCTACACCTTC	CASSLVPGDAGYTF
TRBD1	.	TRBV29-1	TRBJ2-7	TGCAGCGTTGCTGATTCTGGGACAGGGGCTCCCTACGAGCAGTACTTC	CSVADSGTGAPYEQYF
.	few	TRBV6-1	TRBJ2-7	TGTGCCAGCTGCAGGGACTCCTACGAGCAGTACTTC	CASCRDSYEQYF
.	.	TRBV30	TRBJ2-5	TGTGCCTGGACCGACGGGCTAGCAGGGACCCAGTACTTC	CAWTDGLAGTQYF
TRBD1	few	TRBV4-1	TRBJ2-1	TGCGCCAGCAGCCAAGCCCCAGGGGGCGCCTACAATGAGCAGTTCTTC	CASSQAPGGAYNEQFF
.	few	TRBV7-2	TRBJ2-1	TGTGCCAGCAGCTCAGGCGGGTCTTGGTTCTTC	CASSSGGSWFF